This T cell receptor (beta chain) emerged from a study of cytomegalovirus exposure and HLA in healthy donors. A word on this clone: Antigen: not known.

PCR involved 60 Vbeta and 13 Jbeta primers. Produced via immunoSEQ multiplex PCR; TCRdb's table is partial and in-frame only. The data contain more than 110,000 clones, about 10% of them singletons. This CDR3 is built from 13 residues. Trimming cost V 7 bases and J 3 bases, with 10 bases left between them. Per germline, CDR1 SNHLY and CDR2 FYNNEI. Findings of the study overall: A highly shared variant cluster was judged a likely technical artifact.

The J gene is TRBJ2-1, the V gene TRBV2; maybe TRBD1 (5 bases). Sequencing was carried out using PBMCs. This TCR was sampled from a man aged 50 to 59 in good health and CMV-seronegative. The CDR3 bases are TGTGCCAGCACCCAGACAGTCTACAATGAGCAGTTCTTC. This sequence encodes CASTQTVYNEQFF.